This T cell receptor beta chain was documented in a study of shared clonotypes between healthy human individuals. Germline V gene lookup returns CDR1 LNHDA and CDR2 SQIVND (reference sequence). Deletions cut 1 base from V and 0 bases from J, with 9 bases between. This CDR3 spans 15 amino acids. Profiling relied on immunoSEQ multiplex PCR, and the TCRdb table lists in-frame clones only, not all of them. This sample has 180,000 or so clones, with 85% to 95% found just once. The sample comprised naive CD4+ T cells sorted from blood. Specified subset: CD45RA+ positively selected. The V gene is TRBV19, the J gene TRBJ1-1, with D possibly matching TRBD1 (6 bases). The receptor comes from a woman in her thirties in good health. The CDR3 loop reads CASSIVAGVNTEAFF. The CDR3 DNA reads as TGTGCCAGTAGTATAGTGGCAGGGGTGAACACTGAAGCTTTCTTT. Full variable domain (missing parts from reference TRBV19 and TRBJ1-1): DGGITQSPKYLFRKEGQNVTLSCEQNLNHDAMYWYRQDPGQGLRLIYYSQIVNDFQKGDIAEGYSVSREKKESFPLTVTSAQKNPTAFYLCASSIVAGVNTEAFFGQGTRLTVV.